A single sample is the source of the 7 T cell receptor beta chains below, sequenced in a study of blood T cell repertoires in COVID-19. The table came from immunoSEQ multiplex PCR; TCRdb's copy has only in-frame clones and leaves some out. The table has under 30,000 clones, 60% to 80% seen once. Sequences were obtained from peripheral blood. The receptors originated from a woman aged 70-85 years with acute or convalescent COVID-19.

The V gene is TRBV5-4, the J gene TRBJ2-1, with TRBD2 matching over 10 bases. CDR1 SGHNT and CDR2 YYREEE come from the germline V gene (reference sequence). The junction had 4 bases not matched to a gene; V was cut back by 4 bases and J by 0 bases. There are 16 residues in the CDR3. The CDR3 DNA reads TGTGCCAGCAGCCTCGGACTAGCGGTCTCCTACAATGAGCAGTTCTTC. It codes for CASSLGLAVSYNEQFF.

The chain is built from TRBV5-1 and TRBJ2-3; 9 bases fit TRBD1. The CDR3 has 16 residues. Germline CDR1 and CDR2: SGHRS and YFSETQ. V was pared by 7 bases and J by 2 bases, with 11 bases of the junction left unmatched. In DNA, the CDR3 is TGCGCCAGCTCGGCTCCTGGGACAGGGCACACAGATACGCAGTATTTT. Its protein is CASSAPGTGHTDTQYF. The full variable domain, its missing parts supplied by reference TRBV5-1 and TRBJ2-3, is KAGVTQTPRYLIKTRGQQVTLSCSPISGHRSVSWYQQTPGQGLQFLFEYFSETQRNKGNFPGRFSGRQFSNSRSEMNVSTLELGDSALYLCASSAPGTGHTDTQYFGPGTRLTVL.

By sample fraction, this clone is medium-sized (0.01 to 0.1%). The chain is built from TRBV28 and TRBJ2-7, with D possibly matching TRBD2 (7 bases). The length of the CDR3 is 13 residues. CDR1 and CDR2 (germline): MDHEN, SYDVKM. V lost 3 bases, J lost 3 bases, and 9 bases lay in between. The CDR3: CASSLRGLYEQYF. CDR3 DNA sequence: TGTGCCAGCAGTTTGCGGGGGCTCTACGAGCAGTACTTC.

Here the CDR3 DNA reads TGTGCCAGTAGCGACTCGACAGGGATCGGAAACACCATATATTTT. Its protein product is CASSDSTGIGNTIYF. The chain has TRBV19 and TRBJ1-3, with 7 nucleotides matching TRBD1. The CDR3 length is 15 residues. From germline, CDR1 is LNHDA and CDR2 SQIVND (reference sequence). Losses at the gene ends were 6 bases for V and 4 bases for J; bases not matched to a gene: 9.

The CDR3: CASSLGTSDNEKLFF. DNA for the CDR3: TGTGCCAGCAGCCTCGGGACATCAGATAATGAAAAACTGTTTTTT. The chain carries TRBV6-5 and TRBJ1-4, with D possibly TRBD1 on 6 matching bases. V shed 6 bases and J shed 4 bases, with 15 bases lying between them. Looked up from germline, CDR1 is MNHEY and CDR2 is SVGAGI. This CDR3 is 15 amino acids long.

V usage is TRBV27 and J usage is TRBJ2-1; 10 bases align to TRBD2. Germline V gene sequence: CDR1 MNHEY, CDR2 SMNVEV (reference sequence). The ends lost 2 bases at V and 7 bases at J; junction bases unmatched: 5. The CDR3 loop spans 15 amino acids. CDR3 region: CASSLSSGGLNEQFF. In DNA form, the CDR3 reads TGTGCCAGCAGTTTAAGTAGCGGGGGGCTTAATGAGCAGTTCTTC.

This chain joins TRBV13 and TRBJ2-7, with TRBD2 matching over 9 bases. The CDR3 sequence is 17 residues long. Per germline, CDR1 PRHDT and CDR2 FYEKMQ (reference sequence). After removal of 5 bases from V and 6 bases from J, the junction contained 17 bases not matched to a gene. The CDR3 nucleotides are TGTGCCAGCAGCCCTAGGTCAGCGGGAGGTTCTGTAGGCGAGCAGTACTTC. This sequence encodes CASSPRSAGGSVGEQYF. Complete variable domain (other parts from reference TRBV13 and TRBJ2-7): AAGVIQSPRHLIKEKRETATLKCYPIPRHDTVYWYQQGPGQDPQFLISFYEKMQSDKGSIPDRFSAQQFSDYHSELNMSSLELGDSALYFCASSPRSAGGSVGEQYFGPGTRLTVT.